The 4 T cell receptor beta chains reported below all come from one sample, sequenced in a study of CXCR3-negative and CXCR3-positive naive CD8 T cells (dated by TCRdb to between 2017 and 2020). Sequenced on a NextSeq 550. The Human TCR Profiling Kit (MiLaboratory) was used to make UMI-labeled 5' RACE TRB cDNA libraries. Reads reprocessed by TCRdb are summarized as one entry per CDR3 protein sequence, and DNA is absent. The table for this sample records about 28,000 distinct CDR3 sequences. More than 8.5% of the sample lies in the top ten. Sequencing used memory CD8+ T cells from blood. What this sample's cell subset or site label stands for: conventional CD8+ memory T cells (TMEM), sorted as controls. These receptors were obtained from a human donor in good health. Some clones in this sample may be carry-over from other donors' samples.

J is TRBJ2-7 and V is TRBV28; the D call from TCRdb, TRBD1, cannot be confirmed without DNA. Germline V lookup: CDR1 MDHEN, CDR2 SYDVKM. The CDR3 is 15 residues long. The CDR3 loop is CASRTVGGSSYEQYF.

The CDR3 loop reads CSARDEIAGEVETQYF. The chain joins TRBV20-1 to TRBJ2-5; TCRdb names TRBD2, which stays unverified in the absence of DNA. Germline V gene sequence: CDR1 DFQATT, CDR2 SNEGSKA (reference sequence). This CDR3 is built from 16 residues.

This chain links TRBV20-1 with TRBJ2-2; no DNA is available, so the TRBD1 call from TCRdb remains unchecked. Per the germline V gene, CDR1 is DFQATT and CDR2 is SNEGSKA (reference sequence). CDR3 length: 14 residues. The CDR3 reads CSALDRDNTGELFF.

The V call is TRBV7-3, the J call TRBJ2-1; the D gene TCRdb calls, TRBD2, cannot be checked with no DNA. There are 17 residues in the CDR3. Germline V gives CDR1 SGHTA, CDR2 FQGTGA. The CDR3 reads CASSLTVRGASYNEQFF.